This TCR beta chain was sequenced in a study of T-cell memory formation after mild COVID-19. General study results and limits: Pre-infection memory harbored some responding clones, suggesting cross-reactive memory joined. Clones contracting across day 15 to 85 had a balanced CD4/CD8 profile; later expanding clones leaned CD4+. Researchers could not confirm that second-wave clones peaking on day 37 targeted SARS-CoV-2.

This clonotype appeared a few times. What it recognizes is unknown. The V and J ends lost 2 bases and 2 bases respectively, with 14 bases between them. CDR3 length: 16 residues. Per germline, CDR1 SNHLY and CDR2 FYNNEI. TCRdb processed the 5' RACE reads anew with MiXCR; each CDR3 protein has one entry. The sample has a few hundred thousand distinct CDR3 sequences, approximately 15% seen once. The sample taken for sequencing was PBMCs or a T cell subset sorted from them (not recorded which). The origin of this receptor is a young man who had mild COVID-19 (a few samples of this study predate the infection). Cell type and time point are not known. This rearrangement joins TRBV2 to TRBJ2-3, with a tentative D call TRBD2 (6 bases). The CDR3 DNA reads TGTGCCAGCAGTGAATTGGCTAGCGTCCCCACAGATACGCAGTATTTT. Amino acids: CASSELASVPTDTQYF.